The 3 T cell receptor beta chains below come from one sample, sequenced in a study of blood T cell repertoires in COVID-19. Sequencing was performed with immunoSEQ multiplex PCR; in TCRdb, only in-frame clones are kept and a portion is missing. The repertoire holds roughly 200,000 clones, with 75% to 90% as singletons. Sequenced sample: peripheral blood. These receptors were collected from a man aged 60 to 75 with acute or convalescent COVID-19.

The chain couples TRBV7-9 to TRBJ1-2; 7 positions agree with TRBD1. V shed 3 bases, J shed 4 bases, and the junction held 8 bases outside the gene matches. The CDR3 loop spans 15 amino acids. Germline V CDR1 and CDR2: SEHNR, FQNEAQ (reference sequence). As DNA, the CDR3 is TGTGCCAGCAGCTTTGGGACAGAGACTAGCTATGGCTACACCTTC. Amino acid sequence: CASSFGTETSYGYTF. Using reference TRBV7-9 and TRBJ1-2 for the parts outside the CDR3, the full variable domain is DTGVSQNPRHKITKRGQNVTFRCDPISEHNRLYWYRQTLGQGPEFLTYFQNEAQLEKSRLLSDRFSAERPKGSFSTLEIQRTEQGDSAMYLCASSFGTETSYGYTFGSGTRLTVV.

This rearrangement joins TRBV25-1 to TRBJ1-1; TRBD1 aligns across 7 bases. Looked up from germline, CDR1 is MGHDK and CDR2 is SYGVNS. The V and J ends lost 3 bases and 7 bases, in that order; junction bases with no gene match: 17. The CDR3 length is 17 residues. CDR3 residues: CASSEVRRQGAPDEAFF. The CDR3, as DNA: TGTGCCAGCAGTGAGGTGCGGAGACAGGGTGCTCCGGATGAAGCTTTCTTT.

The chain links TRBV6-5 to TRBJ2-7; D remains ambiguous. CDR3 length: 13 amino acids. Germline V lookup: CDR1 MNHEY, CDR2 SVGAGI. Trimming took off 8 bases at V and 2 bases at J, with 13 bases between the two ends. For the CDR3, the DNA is TGTGCCAGCGGAGAGATCGAACCCTACGAGCAGTACTTC. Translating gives CASGEIEPYEQYF.